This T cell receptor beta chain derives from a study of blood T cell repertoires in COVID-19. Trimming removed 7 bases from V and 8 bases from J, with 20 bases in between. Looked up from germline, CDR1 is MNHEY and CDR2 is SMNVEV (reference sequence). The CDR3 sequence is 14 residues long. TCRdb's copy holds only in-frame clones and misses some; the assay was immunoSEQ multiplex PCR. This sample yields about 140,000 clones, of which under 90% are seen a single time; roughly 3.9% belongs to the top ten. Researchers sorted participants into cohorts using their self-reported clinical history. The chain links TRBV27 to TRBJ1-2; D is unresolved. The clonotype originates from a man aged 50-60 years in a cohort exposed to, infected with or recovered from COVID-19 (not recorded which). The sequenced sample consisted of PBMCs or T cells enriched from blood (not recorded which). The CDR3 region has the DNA TGTGCCAGCAAGAAAGAGGGAAGGGCTGGGGGCTACACCTTC. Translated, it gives CASKKEGRAGGYTF.